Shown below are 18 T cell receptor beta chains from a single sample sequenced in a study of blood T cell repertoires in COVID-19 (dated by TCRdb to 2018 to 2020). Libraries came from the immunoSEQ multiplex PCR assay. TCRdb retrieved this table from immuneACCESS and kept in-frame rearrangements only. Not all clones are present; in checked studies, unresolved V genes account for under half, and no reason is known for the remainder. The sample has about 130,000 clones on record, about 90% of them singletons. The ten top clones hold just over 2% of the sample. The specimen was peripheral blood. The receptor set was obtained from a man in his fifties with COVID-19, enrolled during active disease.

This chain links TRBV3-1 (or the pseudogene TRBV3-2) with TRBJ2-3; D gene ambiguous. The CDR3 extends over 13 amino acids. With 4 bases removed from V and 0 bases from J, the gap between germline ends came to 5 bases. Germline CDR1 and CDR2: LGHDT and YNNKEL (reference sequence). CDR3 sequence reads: CASSLGSTDTQYF. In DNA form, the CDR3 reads TGTGCCAGCAGCCTCGGGAGCACAGATACGCAGTATTTT.

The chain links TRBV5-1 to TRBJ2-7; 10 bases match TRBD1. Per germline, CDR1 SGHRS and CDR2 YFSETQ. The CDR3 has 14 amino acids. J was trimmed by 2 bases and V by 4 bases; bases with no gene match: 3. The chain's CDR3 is CASSGTGEPYEQYF. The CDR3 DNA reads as TGCGCCAGCAGCGGGACAGGGGAGCCCTACGAGCAGTACTTC.

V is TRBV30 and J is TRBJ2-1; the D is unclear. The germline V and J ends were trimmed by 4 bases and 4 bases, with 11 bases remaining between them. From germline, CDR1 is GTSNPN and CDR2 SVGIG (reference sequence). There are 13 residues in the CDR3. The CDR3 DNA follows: TGTGCCTGGAATCCTCAGGCGTACAATGAGCAGTTCTTC. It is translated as CAWNPQAYNEQFF.

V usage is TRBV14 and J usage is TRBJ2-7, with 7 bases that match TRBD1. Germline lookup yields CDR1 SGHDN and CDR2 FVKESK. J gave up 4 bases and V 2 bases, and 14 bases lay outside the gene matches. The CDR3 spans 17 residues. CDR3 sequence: CASSQPPQDRDGYEQYV. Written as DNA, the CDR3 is TGTGCCAGCAGCCAACCTCCTCAAGACAGGGACGGTTACGAGCAGTACGTC.

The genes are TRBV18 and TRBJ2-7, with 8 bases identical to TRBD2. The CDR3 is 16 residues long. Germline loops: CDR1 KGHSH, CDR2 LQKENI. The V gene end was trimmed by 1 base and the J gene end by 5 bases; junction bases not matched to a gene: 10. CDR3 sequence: CASSPLPGLALHEQYF. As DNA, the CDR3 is TGTGCCAGCTCACCACTCCCTGGACTAGCTCTCCACGAGCAGTACTTC.

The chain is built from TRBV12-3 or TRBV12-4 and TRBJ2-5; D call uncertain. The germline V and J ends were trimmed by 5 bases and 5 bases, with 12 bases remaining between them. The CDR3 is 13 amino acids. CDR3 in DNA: TGTGCCAGCAGTCCGGGTAAGAGGGAGACCCAGTACTTC. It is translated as CASSPGKRETQYF.

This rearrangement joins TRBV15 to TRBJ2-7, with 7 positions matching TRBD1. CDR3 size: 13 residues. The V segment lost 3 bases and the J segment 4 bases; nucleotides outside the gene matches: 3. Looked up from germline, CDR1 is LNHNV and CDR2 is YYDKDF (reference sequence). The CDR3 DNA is TGTGCCACCAGCAGGACAGGGCTTTACGAGCAGTACTTC. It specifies CATSRTGLYEQYF.

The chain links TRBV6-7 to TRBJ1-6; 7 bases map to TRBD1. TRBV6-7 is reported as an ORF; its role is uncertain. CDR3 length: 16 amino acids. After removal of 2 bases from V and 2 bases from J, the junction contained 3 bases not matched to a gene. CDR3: CASSYPGGPYNSPLHF. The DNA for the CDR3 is TGTGCCAGCAGTTACCCAGGGGGACCCTATAATTCACCCCTCCACTTT.

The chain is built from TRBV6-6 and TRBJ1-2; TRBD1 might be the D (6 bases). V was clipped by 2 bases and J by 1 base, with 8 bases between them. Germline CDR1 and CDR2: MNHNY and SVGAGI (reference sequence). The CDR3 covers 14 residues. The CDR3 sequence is CASSYKDSNYGYTF. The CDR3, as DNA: TGTGCCAGCAGTTACAAGGACAGTAACTATGGCTACACCTTC.

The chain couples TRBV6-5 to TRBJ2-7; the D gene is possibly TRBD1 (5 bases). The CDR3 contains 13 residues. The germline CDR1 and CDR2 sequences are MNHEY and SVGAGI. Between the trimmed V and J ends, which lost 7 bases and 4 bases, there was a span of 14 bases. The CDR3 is CASTTDRRYEQYF. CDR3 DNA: TGTGCCAGCACCACCGACAGAAGGTACGAGCAGTACTTC.

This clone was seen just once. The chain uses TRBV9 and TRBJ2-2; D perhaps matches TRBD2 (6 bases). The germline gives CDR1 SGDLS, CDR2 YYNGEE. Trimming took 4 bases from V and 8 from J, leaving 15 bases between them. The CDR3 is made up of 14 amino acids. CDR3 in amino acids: CASSTRTLAGELFF. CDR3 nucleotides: TGTGCCAGCAGCACCCGAACCCTAGCGGGGGAGCTGTTTTTT.

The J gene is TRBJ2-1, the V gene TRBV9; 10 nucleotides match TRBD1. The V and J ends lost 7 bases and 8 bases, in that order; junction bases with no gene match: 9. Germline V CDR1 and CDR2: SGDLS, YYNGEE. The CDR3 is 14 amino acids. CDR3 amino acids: CASGPGTGVYEQFF. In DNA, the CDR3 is TGTGCCAGCGGGCCCGGGACAGGGGTCTATGAGCAGTTCTTC.

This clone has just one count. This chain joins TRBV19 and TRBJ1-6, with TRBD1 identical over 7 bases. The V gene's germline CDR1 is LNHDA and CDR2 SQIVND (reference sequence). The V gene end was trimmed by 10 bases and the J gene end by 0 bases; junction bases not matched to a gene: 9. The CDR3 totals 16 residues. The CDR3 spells CATQDRPSSYNSPLHF. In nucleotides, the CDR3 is TGTGCCACACAGGACAGGCCCAGCTCCTATAATTCACCCCTCCACTTT.

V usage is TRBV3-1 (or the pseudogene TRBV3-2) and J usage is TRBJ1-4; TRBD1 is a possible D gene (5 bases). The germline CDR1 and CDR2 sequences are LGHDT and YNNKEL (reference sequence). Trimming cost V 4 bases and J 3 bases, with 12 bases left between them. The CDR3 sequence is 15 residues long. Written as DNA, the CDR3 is TGTGCCAGCAGCCGCGCAGGGTTTCCTAATGAAAAACTGTTTTTT. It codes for CASSRAGFPNEKLFF.

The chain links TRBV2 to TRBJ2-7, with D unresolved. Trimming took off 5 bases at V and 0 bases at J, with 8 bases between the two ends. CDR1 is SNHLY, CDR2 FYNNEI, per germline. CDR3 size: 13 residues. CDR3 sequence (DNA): TGTGCCAGCAGTCGAACAGCCTCCTACGAGCAGTACGTC. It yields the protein CASSRTASYEQYV.

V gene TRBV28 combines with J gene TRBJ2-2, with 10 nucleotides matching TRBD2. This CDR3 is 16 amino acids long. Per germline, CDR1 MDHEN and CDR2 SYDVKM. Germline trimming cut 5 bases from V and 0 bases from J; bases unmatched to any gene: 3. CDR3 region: CASSPGTSANTGELFF. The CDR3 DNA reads TGTGCCAGCAGTCCCGGGACTAGCGCGAACACCGGGGAGCTGTTTTTT.

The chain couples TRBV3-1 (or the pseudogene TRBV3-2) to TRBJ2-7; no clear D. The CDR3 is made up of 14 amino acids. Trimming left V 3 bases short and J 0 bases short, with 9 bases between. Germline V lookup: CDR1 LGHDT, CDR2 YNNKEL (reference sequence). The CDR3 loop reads CASSHSQYSYEQYF. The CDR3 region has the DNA TGTGCCAGCAGCCATTCACAGTACTCCTACGAGCAGTACTTC.

For the CDR3, the DNA is TGTGCCACACAAAACATGGGACAGGAAAATTCACCCCTCCACTTT. It encodes CATQNMGQENSPLHF. This chain links TRBV10-3 with TRBJ1-6; 8 nucleotides agree with TRBD1. Per the germline V gene, CDR1 is ENHRY and CDR2 is SYGVKD. The V and J ends lost 10 bases and 7 bases, in that order; junction bases with no gene match: 12. The CDR3 spans 15 residues.